This TCR beta chain was sequenced for a study of blood T cell repertoires in COVID-19. Across the whole study: Sites across the United States, Italy and Spain contributed samples from acute and convalescent COVID-19. In each case, the material was cDNA or gDNA derived from T cells, B-cell-depleted T cells, or PBMCs.

In the source study's methods: From reference gene primer amplification, estimates of nucleated cell counts were derived. The method was immunoSEQ multiplex PCR; TCRdb's version includes in-frame clones alone and lacks a portion of them. The V and J calls and clone size come from that table; D and trimming were worked out from the DNA. The table lists roughly 190,000 clones, under 90% of them singletons, with approximately 15% in the top ten. The V segment lost 0 bases and the J segment 5 bases; nucleotides outside the gene matches: 10. The CDR3 has 16 residues. CDR1 is SGDLS and CDR2 is YYNGEE in the germline V gene. This clone appeared a single time.

Sequencing used peripheral blood. This clonotype was sampled from a man aged 25-45 years with active or convalescent COVID-19. The chain uses TRBV9 and TRBJ2-5; 7 bases map to TRBD2. The CDR3 DNA follows: TGTGCCAGCAGCGTAGGCTTGGCGGGAGTAGCCGAGACCCAGTACTTC. Translation: CASSVGLAGVAETQYF.